This T cell receptor beta chain was captured in a study of graft-versus-host responses after intestinal transplantation. A note on this clone: The antigen is not known.

Grafts had their tissue processed, releasing intraepithelial and lamina propria lymphocytes. Germline loops: CDR1 MNHEY, CDR2 SMNVEV (reference sequence). The CDR3 length is 15 residues. The ends were cut back, 3 bases at V and 0 bases at J, with 6 bases in the middle. Study conclusions and caveats: Early post-transplant falls in HvG clones accompanied the peak levels of circulating GvH clones. Investigators detected GvH clones in recipient marrow, with some emerging earlier in ileum or blood.

The repertoire was sequenced with immunoSEQ multiplex PCR; TCRdb's copy has only in-frame clones and lacks some. The sample holds about 60,000 clones, around 90% seen once. The receptor was isolated from a human patient who received an intestinal transplant, so some T cells may come from the graft donor. The chain recombines TRBV27 with TRBJ2-6; D not certain. The sample was ileum tissue, taken about 350 days after transplant. The DNA for the CDR3 is TGTGCCAGCAGTTTTTTTGGCTCTGGGGCCAACGTCCTGACTTTC. Amino acid sequence: CASSFFGSGANVLTF.